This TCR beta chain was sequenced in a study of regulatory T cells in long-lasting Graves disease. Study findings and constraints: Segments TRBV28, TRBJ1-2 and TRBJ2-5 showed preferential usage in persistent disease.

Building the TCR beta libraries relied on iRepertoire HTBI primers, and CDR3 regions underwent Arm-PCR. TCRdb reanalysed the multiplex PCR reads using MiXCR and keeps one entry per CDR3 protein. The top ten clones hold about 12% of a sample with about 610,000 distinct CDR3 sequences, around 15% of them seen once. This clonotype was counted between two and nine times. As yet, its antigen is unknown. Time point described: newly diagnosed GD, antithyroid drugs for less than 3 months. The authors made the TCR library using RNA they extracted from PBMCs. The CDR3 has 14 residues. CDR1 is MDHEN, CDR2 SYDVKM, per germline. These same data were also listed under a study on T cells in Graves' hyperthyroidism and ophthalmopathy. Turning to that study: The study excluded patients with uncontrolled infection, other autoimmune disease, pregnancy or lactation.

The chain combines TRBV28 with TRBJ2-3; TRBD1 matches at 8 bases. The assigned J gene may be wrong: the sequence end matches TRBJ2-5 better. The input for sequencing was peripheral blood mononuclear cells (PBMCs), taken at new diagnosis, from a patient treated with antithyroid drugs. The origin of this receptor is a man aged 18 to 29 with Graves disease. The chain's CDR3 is CASSTTGESETQYF. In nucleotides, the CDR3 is TGTGCCAGCAGCACGACAGGGGAATCAGAGACCCAGTACTTC.